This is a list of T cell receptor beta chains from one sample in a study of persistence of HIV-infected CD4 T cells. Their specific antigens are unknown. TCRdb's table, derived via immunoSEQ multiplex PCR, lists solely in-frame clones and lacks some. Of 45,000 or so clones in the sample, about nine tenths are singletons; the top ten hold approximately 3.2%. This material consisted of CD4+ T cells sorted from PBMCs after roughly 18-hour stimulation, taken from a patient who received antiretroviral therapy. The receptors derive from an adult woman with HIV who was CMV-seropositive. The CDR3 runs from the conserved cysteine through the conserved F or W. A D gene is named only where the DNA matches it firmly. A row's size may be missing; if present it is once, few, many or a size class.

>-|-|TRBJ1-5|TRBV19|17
TGTGCCAGTAGTATAGGGGGGAGGGCTCCGGGAGGTCAGCCCCAGCATTTT
CASSIGGRAPGGQPQHF
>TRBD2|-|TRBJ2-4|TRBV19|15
TGTGCCAGTAGCCTCGGGCGGGGGGAAAGGAACATTCAGTACTTC
CASSLGRGERNIQYF
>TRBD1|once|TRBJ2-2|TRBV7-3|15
TGTGCCAGCAGCCCGCGGGACAGGGTAACCGGGGAGCTGTTTTTT
CASSPRDRVTGELFF
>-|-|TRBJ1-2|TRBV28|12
TGTGCCAGCAGTGTATCGAACTATGGCTACACCTTC
CASSVSNYGYTF
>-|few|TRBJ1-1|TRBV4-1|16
TGCGCCAGCAGCCAAGAATCGCCCAGAGGGAACACTGAAGCTTTCTTT
CASSQESPRGNTEAFF
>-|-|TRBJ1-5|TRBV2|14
TGTGCCAGCAGTGACAGGGGACGTGGGCAGCCCCAGCATTTT
CASSDRGRGQPQHF
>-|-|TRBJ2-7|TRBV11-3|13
TGTGCCAGCAGCTTGGGCAGGGGTCTCGAGCAGTACTTC
CASSLGRGLEQYF
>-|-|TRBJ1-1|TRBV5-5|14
TGTGCCAGCAGCTTGGACAATACGAACACTGAAGCTTTCTTT
CASSLDNTNTEAFF
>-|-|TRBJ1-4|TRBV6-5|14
TGTGCCAGCAGTCGACCCTGGATGTACGAAAAACTGTTTTTT
CASSRPWMYEKLFF
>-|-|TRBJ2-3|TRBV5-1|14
TGCGCCAGCAGCTTGGCGGTAGCGGCGTATACGCAGTATTTT
CASSLAVAAYTQYF
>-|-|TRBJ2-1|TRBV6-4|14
TGTGCCAGCAGTTTTGACTATCCTTACAATGAGCAGTTCTTC
CASSFDYPYNEQFF
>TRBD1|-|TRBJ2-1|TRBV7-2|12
TGTGCCAGCAGCCTAAGACAGGGAGAACAGTTCTTC
CASSLRQGEQFF
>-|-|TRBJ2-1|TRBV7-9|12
TGTGCCAGCAGCTTAGAGGGGGGTGAGCAGTTCTTC
CASSLEGGEQFF
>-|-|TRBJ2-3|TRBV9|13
TGTGCCAGCAGCGTAGAGGCGACAGATACGCAGTATTTT
CASSVEATDTQYF
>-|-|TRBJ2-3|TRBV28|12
TGTGCCAGCAGTTTGTTAGCGAATACGCAGTATTTT
CASSLLANTQYF
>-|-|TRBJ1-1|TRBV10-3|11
TGTGCGACCGGTCAGTACACTGAAGCTTTCTTT
CATGQYTEAFF
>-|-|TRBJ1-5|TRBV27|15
TGTGCCAGCAGTTTACAGGGATGGGGCAATCAGCCCCAGCATTTT
CASSLQGWGNQPQHF
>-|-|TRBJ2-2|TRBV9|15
TGTGCCAGCAGCGTAGAAGTTATGAACACCGGGGAGCTGTTTTTT
CASSVEVMNTGELFF
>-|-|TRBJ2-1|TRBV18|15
TGTGCCAGCTCACGGGGGGAACAGGGCTACAATGAGCAGTTCTTC
CASSRGEQGYNEQFF
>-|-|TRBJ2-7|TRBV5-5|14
TGTGCCAGCAGCTTGGGGGGAGGCCCCTACGAGCAGTACTTC
CASSLGGGPYEQYF
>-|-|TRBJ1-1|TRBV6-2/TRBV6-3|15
TGTGCCAGCAGTTACGGTGGAGGTGGAGGCACTGAAGCTTTCTTT
CASSYGGGGGTEAFF
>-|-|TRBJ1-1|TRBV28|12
TGTGCCAGCAGTCCCCGGTGGACTGAAGCTTTCTTT
CASSPRWTEAFF
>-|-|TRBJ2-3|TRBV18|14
TGTGCCAGCTCACCGATAGAGAGCACAGATACGCAGTATTTT
CASSPIESTDTQYF
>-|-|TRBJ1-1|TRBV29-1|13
TGCAGCGTTGGGCTCTCGGGGATCACTGAAGCTTTCTTT
CSVGLSGITEAFF
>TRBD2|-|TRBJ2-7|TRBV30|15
TGTGCCTGGACCATTCCGGGACTACACTCCTACGAGCAGTACTTC
CAWTIPGLHSYEQYF
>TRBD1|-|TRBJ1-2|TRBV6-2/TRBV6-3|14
TGTGCCAGCAGTTACTCGGACAGGCTTTATGGCTACACCTTC
CASSYSDRLYGYTF
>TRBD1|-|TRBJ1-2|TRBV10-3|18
TGTGCCATCAGCGCCGGGACAGGGGGCAGTAGACTTCGTTATGGCTACACCTTC
CAISAGTGGSRLRYGYTF
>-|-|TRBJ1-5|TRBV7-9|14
TGTGCCAGCAGCTGGGGGGAGATAGAACAGCCCCAGCATTTT
CASSWGEIEQPQHF
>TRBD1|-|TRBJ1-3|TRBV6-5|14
TGTGCCAGCAGTTCAGGGGGCTCTGGAAACACCATATATTTT
CASSSGGSGNTIYF
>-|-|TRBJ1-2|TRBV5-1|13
TGCGCCAGCAGCCTGGAGCCCCTGAGTGGCTACACCTTC
CASSLEPLSGYTF
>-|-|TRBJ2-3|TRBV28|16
TGTGCCAGCAGTTTATTTTCGGGGGGCACGGGAGATACGCAGTATTTT
CASSLFSGGTGDTQYF
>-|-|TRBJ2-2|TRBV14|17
TGTGCCAGCAGCCAAGATAGTCTGTTCGCGAACACCGGGGAGCTGTTTTTT
CASSQDSLFANTGELFF
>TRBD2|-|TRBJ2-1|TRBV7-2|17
TGTGCCAGCAGCGGAGGGCCGCGGGGGGGCTTATACAATGAGCAGTTCTTC
CASSGGPRGGLYNEQFF
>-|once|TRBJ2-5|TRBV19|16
TGTGCCAGTAGTATTTGGAGGGCCGGTTTTGGGGAGACCCAGTACTTC
CASSIWRAGFGETQYF
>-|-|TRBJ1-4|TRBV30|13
TGTGCCTGGAATACACAGGAGAATGAAAAACTGTTTTTT
CAWNTQENEKLFF
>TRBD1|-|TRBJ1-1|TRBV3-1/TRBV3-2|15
TGTGCCAGCAGCCAAAGAAAGAGTCAGGGGGCGAAAGCTTTCTTT
CASSQRKSQGAKAFF
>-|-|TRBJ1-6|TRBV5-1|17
TGCGCCAGCAGCTTGGCCATCGGGGAGGGAAATAATTCACCCCTCCACTTT
CASSLAIGEGNNSPLHF
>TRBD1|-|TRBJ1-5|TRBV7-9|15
TGTGCCAGCAGCGAGGGACAGTATAGCAATCAGCCCCAGCATTTT
CASSEGQYSNQPQHF
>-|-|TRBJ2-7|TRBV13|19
TGTGCCAGCAGCTTCTCGGGGCAGGGAGTTACCTTCCGTTCCTACGAGCAGTACTTC
CASSFSGQGVTFRSYEQYF
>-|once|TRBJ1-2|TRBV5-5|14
TGTGCCAGCAGCTTGGACCGAGCGAACTATGGCTACACCTTC
CASSLDRANYGYTF
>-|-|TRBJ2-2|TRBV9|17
TGTGCCAGCAGCGTAGGTCCTGGTTTGAGCGACACCGGGGAGCTGTTTTTT
CASSVGPGLSDTGELFF
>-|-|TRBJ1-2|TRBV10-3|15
TGTGCCATCAGTGCCGACAGGCAGCTAGGCTATGGCTACACCTTC
CAISADRQLGYGYTF
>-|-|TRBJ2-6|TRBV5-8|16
TGTGCCAGCAGCTTGGGGGGGGCGCGAGGGGCCAACGTCCTGACTTTC
CASSLGGARGANVLTF
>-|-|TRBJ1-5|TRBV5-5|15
TGTGCCAGCAGCCTCCGGGCCCTCGTCAATCAGCCCCAGCATTTT
CASSLRALVNQPQHF
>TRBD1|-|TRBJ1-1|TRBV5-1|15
TGCGCCAGCAGCTTGGGCGACAGGGTGAAGACTGAAGCTTTCTTT
CASSLGDRVKTEAFF
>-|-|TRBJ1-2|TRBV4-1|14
TGCGCCAGCAGCCTCTCCATCAGTACGGGCGGCTACACCTTC
CASSLSISTGGYTF
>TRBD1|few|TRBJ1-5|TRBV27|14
TGTGCCAGCAAGACCGACAGGGGCGTCGGGCCCCAGCATTTT
CASKTDRGVGPQHF
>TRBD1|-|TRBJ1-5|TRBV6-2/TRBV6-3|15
TGTGCCAGCAGTTCCGGGACAGGGTACAATCAGCCCCAGCATTTT
CASSSGTGYNQPQHF
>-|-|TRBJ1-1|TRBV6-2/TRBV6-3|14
TGTGCCAGCAGTTACCCACAGGGTGTAAAAGAAGCTTTCTTT
CASSYPQGVKEAFF
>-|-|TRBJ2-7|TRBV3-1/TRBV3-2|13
TGTGCCAGCAGCCAAGGGAATTACTACGAGCAGTACTTC
CASSQGNYYEQYF
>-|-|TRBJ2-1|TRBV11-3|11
TGTGCCAGCAGCTTAGCCGATGAGCAGTTCTTC
CASSLADEQFF
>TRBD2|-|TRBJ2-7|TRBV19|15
TGTGCCAGTAGTTCCCCTGGCGGGAGTTCCTACGAGCAGTACTTC
CASSSPGGSSYEQYF
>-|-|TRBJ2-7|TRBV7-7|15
TGTGCCAGCAGCTACGGCTCCGAAGTCTCCTACGAGCAGTACTTC
CASSYGSEVSYEQYF
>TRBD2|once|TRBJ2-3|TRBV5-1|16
TGCGCCAGCAGCTTGGGCGGGGGGGCCAGCACAGATACGCAGTATTTT
CASSLGGGASTDTQYF
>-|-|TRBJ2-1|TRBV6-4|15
TGTGCCAGCAGTGAACAGAGCTTACCCTACAATGAGCAGTTCTTC
CASSEQSLPYNEQFF
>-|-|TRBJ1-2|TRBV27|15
TGTGCCAGCAGTTTATCGCCCCAGGCTGACTATGGCTACACCTTC
CASSLSPQADYGYTF
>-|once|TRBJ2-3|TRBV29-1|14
TGCAGCGTTGGGGGTCAGGGAGGCACAGATACGCAGTATTTT
CSVGGQGGTDTQYF
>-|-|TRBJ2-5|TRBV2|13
TGTGCCAGCAAGGGAGAGGCCTTAGAGACCCAGTACTTC
CASKGEALETQYF
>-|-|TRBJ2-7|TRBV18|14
TGTGCCAGCTCATCAGGACTCCTAACCCCCGAGCAGTACTTC
CASSSGLLTPEQYF
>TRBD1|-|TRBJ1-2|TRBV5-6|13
TGTGCCAGCAGCCCAGGGACAGGGACTCGGTACACCTTC
CASSPGTGTRYTF